This TCR beta chain emerged from a study of T-cell memory formation after mild COVID-19. Looking at the study overall: The study found TCR clusters largely donor specific.

Study-level points and caveats: From day 15 to 85, contracting clones were balanced between CD4 and CD8, whereas later expanders leaned toward CD4+. A second wave of clones peaked on day 37, and their SARS-CoV-2 specificity went unconfirmed. Memory from before infection featured some responding clones, which suggests cross-reactive memory joined.

TCRdb ran MiXCR on the 5' RACE reads and lists one entry per CDR3 protein. The sample carries roughly 510,000 distinct CDR3 sequences, 17% recorded once. Germline V gene sequence: CDR1 SQVTM, CDR2 ANQGSEA. This CDR3 is built from 16 residues. V lost 4 bases, J lost 5 bases, and 23 bases lay in between. A note on this clonotype: What it recognizes is unknown.

The chain is built from TRBV29-1 and TRBJ2-5, with D possibly being TRBD2 (5 bases). The receptor was isolated from an adult woman who had mild COVID-19 (a few samples of this study predate the infection). Cell type and time point are not known. The source material was PBMCs or a T cell subset sorted from them (not recorded which). CDR3 sequence: CSVAPLFTRRVETQYF. In nucleotides, the CDR3 is TGCAGCGTTGCCCCACTTTTTACTAGGCGTGTTGAGACCCAGTACTTC.